Sequencing of this TCR beta chain was carried out in a study of blood T cell repertoires in COVID-19. Overall study: The United States, Italy and Spain provided the acute and convalescent COVID-19 samples. Sources were T cells, B-cell-depleted T cells, or PBMCs; the material itself was cDNA or gDNA.

Original handling: The assay estimated nucleated cells by amplifying reference gene primers. The repertoire was sequenced with immunoSEQ multiplex PCR; TCRdb's copy has only in-frame clones and lacks some. V, J and clone size reflect that table, while D and trimming were determined from the DNA. The sample holds over 200,000 clones, roughly 86% seen once. This CDR3 spans 15 amino acids. Germline assignment: CDR1 SEHNR and CDR2 FQNEAQ (reference sequence). V lost 0 bases, J lost 7 bases, and 10 bases lay in between. This chain links TRBV7-9 with TRBJ1-6; D is ambiguous. This sequence originates from a woman aged 55-69 years with acute or convalescent COVID-19. Sequenced sample: peripheral blood. CDR3 amino acids: CASSLATGFNSPLHF. CDR3 nucleotide sequence: TGTGCCAGCAGCTTAGCAACGGGTTTCAATTCACCCCTCCACTTT.